A single sample is the source of the 6 T cell receptor beta chains below, sequenced in a study of shared clonotypes between healthy human individuals. This table comes from immunoSEQ multiplex PCR, and its TCRdb copy is limited to in-frame clones, with some not included. The sample carries around 2,000,000 clones, 93% recorded once. CD45RO-negative, CCR7-positively selected cells formed the naive CD8 fraction, excluding terminally differentiated effector memory CD45RA+ cells. Sequenced input: naive CD8+ T cells from PBMCs. These TCRs come from a man aged 18 to 30 in good health. Some clones in this sample may be carry-over from other donors' samples.

This chain connects TRBV4-3 to TRBJ2-1; D call uncertain. The CDR3 loop spans 13 amino acids. CDR1 and CDR2 from the germline V gene are LGHNA and YSLEER. V lost 1 base and J lost 7, with 8 bases in between. CDR3 DNA: TGCGCCAGCAGCCAAGTGGTAGGGAATGAGCAGTTCTTC. It encodes CASSQVVGNEQFF.

The chain uses TRBV4-1 and TRBJ2-5; perhaps TRBD1 as D (6 bases). Germline V gives CDR1 MGHRA, CDR2 YSYEKL. V shed 2 bases and J shed 3 bases, with 13 bases lying between them. The CDR3 contains 15 residues. CDR3 sequence reads: CASSQFRDTEETQYF. Here the CDR3 DNA reads TGCGCCAGCAGCCAATTCCGGGACACCGAAGAGACCCAGTACTTC.

J is TRBJ2-3 and V is TRBV10-3, with D possibly TRBD1 on 6 matching bases. Deletions cut 2 bases from V and 8 bases from J, with 14 bases between. The CDR3 covers 14 residues. Germline V CDR1 and CDR2: ENHRY, SYGVKD. This chain's CDR3 is CAISEGGRVATQYF. The CDR3 DNA sequence: TGTGCCATCAGTGAGGGGGGCCGCGTTGCTACGCAGTATTTT.

This chain links TRBV5-4 with TRBJ1-1; D is unclear. Germline V gene lookup returns CDR1 SGHNT and CDR2 YYREEE (reference sequence). The germline V and J ends were trimmed by 4 bases and 2 bases, with 9 bases remaining between them. The CDR3 is 13 residues long. The CDR3 DNA follows: TGTGCCAGCAGCAGGACGGCAAACACTGAAGCTTTCTTT. It yields the protein CASSRTANTEAFF.

The sample holds a few counts of this clone. The V call is TRBV5-1, the J call TRBJ1-1, with a possible D match to TRBD1 (5 bases). V was shortened by 5 bases and J by 0 bases, with 11 bases between the two germline ends. The CDR3 has 14 residues. The germline V gene encodes CDR1 SGHRS and CDR2 YFSETQ. The CDR3 DNA follows: TGCGCCAGCAGGGAGGGCAGGGTGAACACTGAAGCTTTCTTT. Protein product: CASREGRVNTEAFF.

On this clone: Other DNA sequences from this sample encode an identical CDR3 as well. Written as DNA, the CDR3 is TGTGCCAGCAGCGTAGTCCCAGGGGCCTACGAGCAGTACTTC. This translates into CASSVVPGAYEQYF. The V and J genes are TRBV9 and TRBJ2-7, with D perhaps matching TRBD1 (6 bases). Trimming stripped 0 bases from V and 2 bases from J, with 9 bases between. CDR3 length: 14 amino acids. CDR1 and CDR2 (germline): SGDLS, YYNGEE.